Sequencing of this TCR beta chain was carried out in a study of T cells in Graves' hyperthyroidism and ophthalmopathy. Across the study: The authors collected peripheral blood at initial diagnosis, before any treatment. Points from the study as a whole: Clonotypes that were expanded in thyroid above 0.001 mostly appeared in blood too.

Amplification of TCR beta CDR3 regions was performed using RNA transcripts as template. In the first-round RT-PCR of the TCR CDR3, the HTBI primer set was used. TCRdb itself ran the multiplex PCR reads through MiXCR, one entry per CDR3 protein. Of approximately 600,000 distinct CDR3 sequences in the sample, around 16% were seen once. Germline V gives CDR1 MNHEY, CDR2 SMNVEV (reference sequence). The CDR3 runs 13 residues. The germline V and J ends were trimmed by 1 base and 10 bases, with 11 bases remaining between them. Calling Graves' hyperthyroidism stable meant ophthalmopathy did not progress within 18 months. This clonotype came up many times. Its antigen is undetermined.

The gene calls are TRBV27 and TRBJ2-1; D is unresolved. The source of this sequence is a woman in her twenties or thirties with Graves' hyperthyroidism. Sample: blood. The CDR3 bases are TGTGCCAGCAGTTTATGGTGGGGTCACGAGCAGTTCTTC. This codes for CASSLWWGHEQFF.